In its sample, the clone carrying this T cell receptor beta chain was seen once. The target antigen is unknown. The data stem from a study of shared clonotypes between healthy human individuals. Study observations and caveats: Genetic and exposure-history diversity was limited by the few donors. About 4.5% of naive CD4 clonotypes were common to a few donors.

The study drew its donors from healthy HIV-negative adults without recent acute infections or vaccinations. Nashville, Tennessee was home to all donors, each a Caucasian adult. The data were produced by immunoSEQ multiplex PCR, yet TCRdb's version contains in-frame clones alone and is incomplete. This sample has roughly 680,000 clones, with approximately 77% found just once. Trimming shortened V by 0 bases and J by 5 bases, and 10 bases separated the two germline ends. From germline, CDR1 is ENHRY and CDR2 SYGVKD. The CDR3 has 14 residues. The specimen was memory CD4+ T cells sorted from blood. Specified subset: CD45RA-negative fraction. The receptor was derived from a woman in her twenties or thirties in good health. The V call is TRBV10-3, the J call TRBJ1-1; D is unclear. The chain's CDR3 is CAISESLSGTEAFF. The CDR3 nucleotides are TGTGCCATCAGTGAGTCGCTGAGTGGGACTGAAGCTTTCTTT.